This TCR beta chain appears in the sequencing data of a study of shared clonotypes between healthy human individuals. Turning to the study itself: The cohort had two women and a few men, ages 18 to 49. Study-level points and caveats: Rarefaction showed that sequencing of sorted subsets was incomplete (despite large depth).

From germline, CDR1 is SGHTS and CDR2 YDEGEE. V lost 0 bases to trimming and J lost 4 bases; unmatched junction nucleotides: 10. This CDR3 spans 17 amino acids. A CD45RA-negative memory subset and a CD45RA+ naive subset were separated from the CD4+ cells. A note on this clone: Its specificity is unknown.

Only in-frame clones appear in the TCRdb table, and some are missing; sequencing was by immunoSEQ multiplex PCR. The sample holds over 2 million clones, 85% to 95% seen once. The clonotype originates from a man younger than 35 in good health. The sequenced sample was naive CD4+ T cells sorted from blood. Subset reported: CD45RA+ positively selected. This sequence joins TRBV5-8 and TRBJ1-5, with 7 bases identical to TRBD1. CDR3 bases: TGTGCCAGCAGCTTGGTGGCAGGGGGAACAGGGAATCAGCCCCAGCATTTT. Translating it yields CASSLVAGGTGNQPQHF. The full variable domain, completed using reference TRBV5-8 and TRBJ1-5, is EAGVTQSPTHLIKTRGQQATLRCSPISGHTSVYWYQQALGLGLQFLLWYDEGEERNRGNFPPRFSGRQFPNYSSELNVNALELEDSALYLCASSLVAGGTGNQPQHFGDGTRLSIL.